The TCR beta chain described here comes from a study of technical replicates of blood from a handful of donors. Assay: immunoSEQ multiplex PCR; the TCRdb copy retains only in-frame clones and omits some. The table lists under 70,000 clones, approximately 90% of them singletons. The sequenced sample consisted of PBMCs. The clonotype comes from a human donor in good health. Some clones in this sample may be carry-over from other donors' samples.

The DNA for the CDR3 is TGTGCCAGCAGCCCCACTAGCCATCCTGGGGATACGCAGTATTTT. The encoded protein is CASSPTSHPGDTQYF. The V and J genes are TRBV5-4 and TRBJ2-3; D possibly corresponds to TRBD2 (6 bases). Trimming shortened V by 4 bases and J by 6 bases, and 18 bases separated the two germline ends. Germline CDR1 and CDR2: SGHNT and YYREEE (reference sequence). The CDR3 has 15 amino acids.